Each of the 19 T cell receptor beta chains below was sequenced from the same sample in a study of T cells in Graves' hyperthyroidism and ophthalmopathy. TCR beta CDR3 sequences were amplified from RNA transcripts. The TCR CDR3 was amplified in a first-round RT-PCR using the HTBI primer set. One entry per CDR3 protein, called by TCRdb with MiXCR from the multiplex PCR reads. The data show 350,000 to 400,000 distinct CDR3 sequences, under 20% seen once. The sample was blood. The receptors shown here come from a young woman with Graves' hyperthyroidism.

The CDR3 loop reads CASAPDWGFDTQYF. The CDR3 DNA reads as TGTGCCAGCGCCCCAGACTGGGGGTTTGATACGCAGTATTTT. V is TRBV12-3 or TRBV12-4 and J is TRBJ2-3, with D possibly being TRBD1 or TRBD2 (5 bases each). Trimming took off 8 bases at V and 6 bases at J, with 18 bases between the two ends. The CDR3 is made up of 14 amino acids.

This clonotype was observed many times. V usage is TRBV11-2 and J usage is TRBJ1-5, with D uncertain. This CDR3 spans 13 amino acids. CDR1 SGHAT and CDR2 FQNNGV come from the germline V gene. Trimming left V 5 bases short and J 4 bases short, with 9 bases between. The CDR3 region is CASSADPNQPQHF. CDR3 sequence (DNA): TGTGCCAGCAGCGCGGACCCGAATCAGCCCCAGCATTTT.

This clonotype was counted ten times or more. The chain combines TRBV5-6 with TRBJ1-2; 10 nucleotides align to TRBD1. Germline lookup yields CDR1 SGHDT and CDR2 YYEEEE. CDR3 size: 17 residues. The J segment lost 1 base and the V segment lost 4 bases, leaving 10 bases of the junction unmatched. CDR3 in amino acids: CASSLRQGAKINYGYTF. The CDR3, as DNA: TGTGCCAGCAGCCTGAGACAGGGGGCGAAGATTAACTATGGCTACACCTTC.

This clonotype was observed many times. The genes are TRBV12-3 or TRBV12-4 and TRBJ1-5; D unclear. CDR3 length: 13 amino acids. V was clipped by 8 bases and J by 6 bases, with 14 bases between them. The CDR3 reads CASQGPRGQPQHF. The CDR3 DNA reads as TGTGCCAGCCAAGGACCCAGAGGTCAGCCCCAGCATTTT.

This clonotype was seen at least ten times. The V gene is TRBV15, the J gene TRBJ1-1; D not certain. CDR3 length equals 15 residues. Germline V gene lookup returns CDR1 LNHNV and CDR2 YYDKDF (reference sequence). The V gene lost 0 bases and the J gene lost 0 bases, with 8 bases spanning the gap. CDR3 amino acids: CATSREPTMNTEAFF. DNA of the CDR3: TGTGCCACCAGCAGAGAACCGACGATGAACACTGAAGCTTTCTTT.

This clonotype was recorded at least ten times. This chain joins TRBV11-2 and TRBJ2-5; D unresolved. The V end was cut by 4 bases, the J end by 1 base, with 7 bases between. CDR3 length equals 13 residues. Germline assignment: CDR1 SGHAT and CDR2 FQNNGV. This CDR3 is CASSYGLQETQYF. CDR3 sequence (DNA): TGTGCCAGCAGCTACGGCCTCCAAGAGACCCAGTACTTC.

The chain is built from TRBV12-3 or TRBV12-4 and TRBJ2-7; TRBD2 might be the D (5 bases). Trimming stripped 6 bases from V and 4 bases from J, with 25 bases between. CDR3 length equals 17 residues. Here the CDR3 DNA reads TGTGCCAGCAGGGGCTATAGGCGAGGGATCAAGGGATACGAGCAGTACTTC. Encoded protein: CASRGYRRGIKGYEQYF.

This clonotype was seen many times. The chain links TRBV28 to TRBJ2-3, with D perhaps assigned TRBD1 or TRBD2 (5 bases each). Germline V CDR1 and CDR2: MDHEN, SYDVKM. The CDR3 runs 17 residues. Trimming took 1 base from V and 3 from J, leaving 17 bases between them. Here the CDR3 reads CASSLLGPGRGTDTQYF. The CDR3 region has the DNA TGTGCCAGCAGTTTATTGGGCCCGGGGCGAGGGACAGATACGCAGTATTTT. The full variable domain, its missing parts supplied by reference TRBV28 and TRBJ2-3, is DVKVTQSSRYLVKRTGEKVFLECVQDMDHENMFWYRQDPGLGLRLIYFSYDVKMKEKGDIPEGYSVSREKKERFSLILESASTNQTSMYLCASSLLGPGRGTDTQYFGPGTRLTVL.

As concerns this clonotype: Germline is not matched at one junction end, which may reflect a read error. The chain has TRBV6-1 and TRBJ2-5; TRBD2 matches 9 bases. CDR1 is MNHNS and CDR2 is SASEGT in the germline V gene. The CDR3 runs to 14 residues. For the CDR3, the DNA is TGTGCCAGCAGAGTAGCGGGGGAACAAGAGACCCTGTACTTC. As protein: CASRVAGEQETLYF.

This clonotype has a count of ten or more. The chain employs TRBV6-5 and TRBJ2-4, with 10 bases that match TRBD2. The CDR3 is made up of 17 amino acids. Germline CDR1 reads MNHEY; CDR2 reads SVGAGI. The ends lost 8 bases at V and 1 base at J; junction bases unmatched: 11. The CDR3 DNA reads TGTGCCAGCGGAGGGAAGGAGCGGGGGGGGGCCAAAAACATTCAGTACTTC. Protein: CASGGKERGGAKNIQYF.

There are many counts of this clonotype. The chain combines TRBV11-1 with TRBJ2-2; D gene uncertain. Germline V gene sequence: CDR1 SGHAT, CDR2 FQDESV (reference sequence). This CDR3 region has 15 residues. V lost 6 bases and J 1 base, leaving 12 bases between the germline ends. CDR3: CASSPGLLNTGELFF. The CDR3 DNA reads as TGTGCCAGCAGTCCCGGTCTATTGAACACCGGGGAGCTGTTTTTT.

The chain has TRBV6-2 or TRBV6-3 and TRBJ1-1; D not resolved. The germline V gene has CDR1 MNHEY and CDR2 SVGEGT. V dropped 6 bases and J dropped 5 bases, with 13 bases sitting between them. The CDR3 loop spans 13 amino acids. The CDR3 loop is CASSLEVRTEAFF. The CDR3 coding sequence is TGTGCCAGCAGCCTCGAGGTAAGGACTGAAGCTTTCTTT.

This clonotype was seen at least ten times. J is TRBJ2-3 and V is TRBV19; TRBD2 aligns across 9 bases. CDR1 is LNHDA, CDR2 SQIVND, per germline (reference sequence). CDR3 size: 16 residues. J was trimmed by 4 bases and V by 3 bases; bases with no gene match: 8. The chain's CDR3 is CASSMGLAIGADTQYF. CDR3 coding DNA: TGTGCCAGTAGTATGGGACTAGCTATTGGAGCAGATACGCAGTATTTT.

The chain recombines TRBV12-3 or TRBV12-4 with TRBJ1-2, with TRBD1 matching 9 bases. Trimming removed 5 bases from V and 7 bases from J; junction bases left unmatched: 5. The CDR3 extends over 13 amino acids. The CDR3 bases are TGTGCCAGCAGTGTCGGGACAGGGAGTGGCTACACCTTC. Protein product: CASSVGTGSGYTF.

There are a few counts of this clonotype. This chain joins TRBV9 and TRBJ1-2; 8 bases are a match to TRBD1. CDR3 length equals 14 residues. V gave up 3 bases and J gave up 4 bases; unmatched junction bases: 5. The germline V gene encodes CDR1 SGDLS and CDR2 YYNGEE. The CDR3 spells CASSAGTGVYGYTF. For the CDR3, the DNA is TGTGCCAGCAGCGCCGGGACAGGAGTCTATGGCTACACCTTC.

This clonotype was seen only a few times. The chain is built from TRBV28 and TRBJ2-5; 7 positions agree with TRBD1. The CDR3 contains 15 residues. The V segment lost 2 bases and the J segment 4 bases; nucleotides outside the gene matches: 7. Germline loops: CDR1 MDHEN, CDR2 SYDVKM. CDR3 DNA sequence: TGTGCCAGCAGTTTAAGGGGGCGAGGTTTAGAGACCCAGTACTTC. It is translated as CASSLRGRGLETQYF.

As to this clonotype: One base away lies a much larger clone, so this may be a sequencing read error. This sequence joins TRBV5-1 and TRBJ1-5; D unclear. This CDR3 spans 13 amino acids. Germline CDR1 reads SGHRS; CDR2 reads YFSETQ. Trimming cost V 6 bases and J 3 bases, with 10 bases left between them. This CDR3 is CASKAGANQPQHF. The DNA of the CDR3 is TGCGCCAGCAAAGCGGGCGCCAATCAGCCCCAGCATTTT.

This clonotype was detected ten times or more. CDR3 loop: CASSGAPGNIQYF. CDR3 nucleotide sequence: TGTGCCAGCAGTGGGGCCCCAGGGAACATTCAGTACTTC. The chain is built from TRBV12-3 or TRBV12-4 and TRBJ2-4; tentative D call: TRBD1 (5 bases). The ends were cut back, 5 bases at V and 7 bases at J, with 12 bases in the middle. This CDR3 region has 13 residues.

The rearrangement uses TRBV3-1 and TRBJ1-2, with TRBD1 identical over 7 bases. Trimming cost V 1 base and J 4 bases; bases outside gene matches: 9. The CDR3 is 16 amino acids. The germline V gene has CDR1 LGHDT and CDR2 YNNKEL (reference sequence). CDR3 residues: CASSQVIQGTTYGYTF. For the CDR3, the DNA is TGTGCCAGCAGCCAAGTGATACAGGGGACCACCTATGGCTACACCTTC.